These 10 T cell receptor beta chains originate from one sample sequenced in a study of T cell responses to AZD1222 COVID-19 vaccine. Profiled with immunoSEQ multiplex PCR; TCRdb holds only in-frame clones, not every one. The sample lists 130,000 to 150,000 clones, roughly 87% occurring once. The material sequenced was peripheral blood, taken 28 days after the second dose of the MenACWY control vaccine. The receptors were sampled from an adult who received the MenACWY meningococcal vaccine as a control.

The gene calls are TRBV7-2 and TRBJ1-2; D remains ambiguous. The CDR3 length is 15 residues. Trimming pared 1 base from V and 1 base from J, leaving 10 bases between. Germline V lookup: CDR1 SGHTA, CDR2 FQGNSA. The CDR3: CASSLVISGNYGYTF. Here the CDR3 DNA reads TGTGCCAGCAGCTTAGTAATATCCGGTAACTATGGCTACACCTTC.

The V and J genes are TRBV6-5 and TRBJ2-7; TRBD1 might be the D (5 bases). V was pared by 5 bases and J by 3 bases, with 14 bases between. Germline values: CDR1 MNHEY, CDR2 SVGAGI. The CDR3 length is 14 residues. The CDR3 nucleotides read TGTGCCAGCAGTCGCCGGTTTACAGGCTACGAGCAGTACTTC. Translated, it gives CASSRRFTGYEQYF.

This chain links TRBV4-1 with TRBJ1-2, with 7 bases aligning to TRBD1. J gave up 2 bases and V 4 bases, and 7 bases lay outside the gene matches. The V gene's germline CDR1 is MGHRA and CDR2 YSYEKL. The CDR3 covers 15 residues. CDR3 nucleotides: TGCGCCAGCAGCCCGCCCGGGACAGTGAACTATGGCTACACCTTC. Encoded protein: CASSPPGTVNYGYTF.

V is TRBV29-1 and J is TRBJ2-5; D may be TRBD2 (5 bases). This CDR3 region has 13 residues. The ends were cut back, 6 bases at V and 5 bases at J, with 16 bases in the middle. CDR1 and CDR2 (germline): SQVTM, ANQGSEA. CDR3 coding DNA: TGCAGCGTCCTAGGCGGGCCGCGGGAGACCCAGTACTTC. As protein: CSVLGGPRETQYF. Combining the CDR3 with reference TRBV29-1 and TRBJ2-5 gives the whole variable domain SAVISQKPSRDICQRGTSLTIQCQVDSQVTMMFWYRQQPGQSLTLIATANQGSEATYESGFVIDKFPISRPNLTFSTLTVSNMSPEDSSIYLCSVLGGPRETQYFGPGTRLLVL.

Only one count was recorded for this clone. The chain employs TRBV30 and TRBJ2-7, with 11 bases aligning to TRBD1. V lost 2 bases and J lost 4; bases outside the gene matches: 4. The CDR3 loop spans 14 amino acids. The V gene's germline CDR1 is GTSNPN and CDR2 SVGIG (reference sequence). The CDR3 protein is CAWSTGQGAYEQYF. The CDR3 nucleotides are TGTGCCTGGAGTACAGGACAGGGGGCGTACGAGCAGTACTTC.

The chain is built from TRBV15 and TRBJ2-2; D is tentatively TRBD1 or TRBD2 (5 bases each). This CDR3 is 16 amino acids long. Germline V lookup: CDR1 LNHNV, CDR2 YYDKDF (reference sequence). V lost 0 bases, J lost 5 bases, and 13 bases lay in between. CDR3 amino acids: CATSRERVGVTGELFF. DNA of the CDR3: TGTGCCACCAGCAGAGAGAGAGTGGGGGTTACCGGGGAGCTGTTTTTT.

The rearrangement links TRBV4-1 to TRBJ1-5; 9 nucleotides align to TRBD1. The germline V gene encodes CDR1 MGHRA and CDR2 YSYEKL. This CDR3 has 16 amino acids. V was clipped by 1 base and J by 3 bases; unmatched bases: 4. Written as DNA, the CDR3 is TGCGCCAGCAGCCAAGGCTGGACAGGGGACAATCAGCCCCAGCATTTT. Translating it yields CASSQGWTGDNQPQHF.

The gene calls are TRBV11-3 and TRBJ2-5, with TRBD2 matching over 11 bases. V lost 5 bases, J lost 2 bases, and 4 bases stayed unmatched. CDR3 length: 15 amino acids. Germline-derived CDR1 and CDR2 are SGHNT and YENEEA. Here the CDR3 reads CASSQRLAGQETQYF. The CDR3, as DNA: TGTGCCAGCAGCCAGCGACTAGCGGGGCAAGAGACCCAGTACTTC.

The chain recombines TRBV29-1 with TRBJ1-5, with 7 bases fitting TRBD1. This CDR3 has 13 amino acids. V dropped 6 bases and J dropped 4; count of bases not matched to a gene: 6. Germline V gene lookup returns CDR1 SQVTM and CDR2 ANQGSEA. The CDR3: CSVRTGRNQPQHF. CDR3 nucleotides: TGCAGCGTGAGGACAGGAAGGAATCAGCCCCAGCATTTT.

The rearrangement uses TRBV6-5 and TRBJ1-5, with 10 positions matching TRBD1. Trimming cost V 6 bases and J 4 bases; bases outside gene matches: 6. CDR3 length equals 15 residues. The germline CDR1 and CDR2 sequences are MNHEY and SVGAGI. CDR3 protein: CASSPDRGLNQPQHF. CDR3 DNA: TGTGCCAGCAGCCCCGACAGGGGGCTTAATCAGCCCCAGCATTTT.